The entry that follows covers one TCR beta chain sequence. The data were obtained in a study of blood T cell repertoires in COVID-19. Study summary: Researchers got acute and convalescent COVID-19 samples from the United States, Italy and Spain. In each case, the material was cDNA or gDNA derived from T cells, B-cell-depleted T cells, or PBMCs.

As processed by the authors: Amplification from reference gene primers served as the basis for estimated nucleated cell counts. Clones were read by immunoSEQ multiplex PCR, and TCRdb kept only the in-frame ones, dropping some. From that table come the V and J calls and clone size; the DNA was used to work out D and trimming. The data hold tens of thousands of clones, with roughly 87% observed a single time. Germline V lookup: CDR1 LGHDT, CDR2 YNNKEL (reference sequence). The length of the CDR3 is 12 residues. Trimming stripped 6 bases from V and 4 bases from J, with 7 bases between. The J gene is TRBJ2-1, the V gene TRBV3-1 (or the pseudogene TRBV3-2), with a weak D call TRBD2 (5 bases). The TCR sequence derives from a man aged 50-59 years with active COVID-19. The sample taken for sequencing was peripheral blood. CDR3 loop: CASREGYNEQFF. In DNA form, the CDR3 reads TGTGCCAGCAGAGAGGGTTACAATGAGCAGTTCTTC.